This TCR beta chain was found in a study of cytomegalovirus exposure and HLA in healthy donors. Study at large: Researchers previously reported finding some 110 million unique TCR beta sequences from about 179 million T cells. Study results and caveats: A missense DCLRE1C variant was associated with V- and J-gene trimming of TCR beta chains in a later analysis, and an independent cohort replicated the association. Productive status was seen about 90% or about 30% of the time for most TCR beta V segments in an earlier analysis.

In the case of this clone: Its antigen is not known.

In the PCR, 60 Vbeta and 13 Jbeta primers were used. TCRdb's copy holds only in-frame clones and misses some; the assay was immunoSEQ multiplex PCR. The sample holds more than 95,000 clones, 60% to 80% seen once. The CDR3 covers 14 residues. Germline CDR1 and CDR2: MNHNS and SASEGT. The trim removed 6 bases at V and 10 bases at J, leaving 11 bases unmatched. The chain couples TRBV6-1 to TRBJ2-1; TRBD1 aligns across 8 bases. The TCR originated in a man in his thirties or forties in good health and CMV-seronegative. Sample: PBMCs. For the CDR3, the DNA is TGTGCCAGCAGAGTGATATCGAGGACAGGGGAGCAGTTCTTC. This gives the protein CASRVISRTGEQFF.